Following are 7 T cell receptor beta chains from one sample sequenced in a study of control samples from healthy donors and cancer patients. Sequencing used immunoSEQ multiplex PCR; TCRdb keeps in-frame clones, though not all of them. The sample lists about 49,000 clones; just over 85% were seen once. Sample: PBMCs. Receptors were obtained from a woman between 50 and 59 years old with lung cancer.

The chain uses TRBV7-2 and TRBJ2-7; no reliable D call. CDR3 length: 12 amino acids. Trimming took off 2 bases at V and 0 bases at J, with 2 bases between the two ends. Germline CDR1 and CDR2: SGHTA and FQGNSA. The DNA of the CDR3 is TGTGCCAGCAGCTTACCCTCCTACGAGCAGTACTTC. Encoded protein: CASSLPSYEQYF.

This clone turned up a few times. V usage is TRBV2 and J usage is TRBJ1-1; D is perhaps TRBD1 (5 bases). The CDR3 totals 15 residues. Germline V gives CDR1 SNHLY, CDR2 FYNNEI. V lost 8 bases to trimming and J lost 0 bases, with 16 bases between them. CDR3 nucleotide sequence: TGTGCCAGCGGGTCCCCCGGGACGGTGAACACTGAAGCTTTCTTT. This gives the protein CASGSPGTVNTEAFF.

V usage is TRBV4-2 and J usage is TRBJ2-5; TRBD2 matches at 9 bases. With 0 bases clipped from V and 2 bases from J, the junction kept 7 bases outside the gene matches. This CDR3 contains 17 residues. Germline CDR1 and CDR2: LGHNA and YNFKEQ. The CDR3 here is CASSQEWRGGIQETQYF. The CDR3 DNA reads TGTGCCAGCAGCCAAGAGTGGCGGGGGGGCATTCAAGAGACCCAGTACTTC.

The chain uses TRBV27 and TRBJ2-1, with TRBD1 matching over 10 bases. Trimming removed 3 bases from V and 8 bases from J; junction bases left unmatched: 16. The CDR3 contains 18 residues. Germline lookup yields CDR1 MNHEY and CDR2 SMNVEV (reference sequence). CDR3 in amino acids: CASSFKAYSGTGAYEQFF. DNA of the CDR3: TGTGCCAGCAGTTTCAAGGCCTATTCCGGGACAGGGGCCTATGAGCAGTTCTTC.

The V and J genes are TRBV4-2 and TRBJ1-4; no definite D call. In germline, CDR1 is LGHNA, CDR2 YNFKEQ. The CDR3 has 14 amino acids. The germline V and J ends were trimmed by 1 base and 7 bases, with 10 bases remaining between them. DNA for the CDR3: TGTGCCAGCAGCCAAGGGCCGCTGATTGAAAAACTGTTTTTT. It codes for CASSQGPLIEKLFF.

The chain has TRBV5-4 and TRBJ1-2, with a weak D call TRBD1 (6 bases). The V and J ends lost 4 bases and 5 bases respectively, with 21 bases between them. Germline V CDR1 and CDR2: SGHNT, YYREEE (reference sequence). The CDR3 has 16 residues. CDR3 loop: CASSPDLQGQGYGYTF. Here the CDR3 DNA reads TGTGCCAGCAGCCCGGACCTGCAGGGGCAGGGTTATGGCTACACCTTC.

The rearrangement uses TRBV28 and TRBJ2-7; D perhaps matches TRBD1 (6 bases). V was pared by 4 bases and J by 5 bases, with 12 bases between. Germline V CDR1 and CDR2: MDHEN, SYDVKM. This CDR3 contains 13 residues. This CDR3 is CASSSGEGDEQYF. The CDR3 DNA reads as TGTGCCAGCAGTTCAGGGGAAGGGGACGAGCAGTACTTC.